This T cell receptor (beta chain) was found in a study of vaccination effects on CD4 cells after COVID-19. In regard to this clone: Antigen: not known.

Whole-study findings and limits: After vaccination of healthy people, only 1 of 255 vaccine-induced clones cross-reacted with common cold coronaviruses. After vaccination, at late timepoints, clones induced by infection and by vaccine contracted markedly.

Libraries were prepared by immunoSEQ multiplex PCR; TCRdb keeps only in-frame clonotypes and omits some of them. The sample consists of around 26,000 clones, roughly three quarters of them appearing once. Sequencing in the ViraFEST assay came after antigen-specific CD4+ T cells had been expanded with viral peptide pools, which were used to stimulate PBMC. At the end of roughly 9 days of culture, CD4+ T cells were isolated. Two doses of either BNT162b2 or mRNA-1273 were given to each participant. This CDR3 spans 15 amino acids. V lost 6 bases and J lost 6; bases outside the gene matches: 10. Germline lookup yields CDR1 MNHEY and CDR2 SVGAGI.

The receptor's source is a human donor who received a COVID-19 vaccine. V usage is TRBV6-5 and J usage is TRBJ2-2, with 7 bases aligning to TRBD2. This sample comprised CD4+ T cells from PBMCs cultured with SARS-CoV-2 spike peptides, obtained after COVID-19 vaccination. CDR3 nucleotide sequence: TGTGCCAGCAGCCTGGGACTAAATGGGGCCGGGGAGCTGTTTTTT. Protein: CASSLGLNGAGELFF.